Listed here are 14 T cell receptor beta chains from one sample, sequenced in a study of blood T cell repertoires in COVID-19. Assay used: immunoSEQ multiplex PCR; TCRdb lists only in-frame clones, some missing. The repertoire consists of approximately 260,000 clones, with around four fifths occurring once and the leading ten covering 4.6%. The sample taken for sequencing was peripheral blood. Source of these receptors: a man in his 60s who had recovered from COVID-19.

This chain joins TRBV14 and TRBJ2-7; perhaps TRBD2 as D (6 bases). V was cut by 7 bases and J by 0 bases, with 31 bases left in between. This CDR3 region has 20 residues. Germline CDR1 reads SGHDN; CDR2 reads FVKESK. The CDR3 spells CASNTETSSLRVGFSYEQYF. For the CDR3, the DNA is TGTGCCAGCAACACTGAAACTAGCTCTTTAAGGGTCGGATTCTCCTACGAGCAGTACTTC.

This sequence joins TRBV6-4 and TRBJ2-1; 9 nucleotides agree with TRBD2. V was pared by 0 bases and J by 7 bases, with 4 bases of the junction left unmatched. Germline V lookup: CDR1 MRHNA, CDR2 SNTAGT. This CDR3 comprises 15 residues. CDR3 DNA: TGTGCCAGCAGTGACTCGGGGACTAGCTTTAATGAGCAGTTCTTC. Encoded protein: CASSDSGTSFNEQFF.

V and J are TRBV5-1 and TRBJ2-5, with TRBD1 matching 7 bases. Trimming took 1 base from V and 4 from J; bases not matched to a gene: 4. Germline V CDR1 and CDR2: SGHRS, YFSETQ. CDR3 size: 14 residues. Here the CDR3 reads CASSLRDSTETQYF. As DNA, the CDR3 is TGCGCCAGCAGCTTGCGGGACAGTACAGAGACCCAGTACTTC.

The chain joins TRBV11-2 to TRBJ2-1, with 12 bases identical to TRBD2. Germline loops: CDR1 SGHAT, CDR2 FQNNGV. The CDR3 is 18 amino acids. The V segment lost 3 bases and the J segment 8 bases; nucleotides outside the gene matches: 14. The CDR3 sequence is CASSFFRSSGRAPYEQFF. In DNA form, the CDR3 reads TGTGCCAGCAGCTTCTTCCGGTCTAGCGGGAGGGCCCCCTATGAGCAGTTCTTC.

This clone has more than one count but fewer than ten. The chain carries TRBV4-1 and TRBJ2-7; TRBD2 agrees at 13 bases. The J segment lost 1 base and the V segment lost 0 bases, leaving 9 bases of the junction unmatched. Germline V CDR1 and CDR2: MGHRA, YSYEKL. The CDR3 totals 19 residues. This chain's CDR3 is CASSQDLGLAGVKSYEQYF. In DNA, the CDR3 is TGCGCCAGCAGCCAAGATTTAGGACTAGCGGGAGTTAAGTCCTACGAGCAGTACTTC.

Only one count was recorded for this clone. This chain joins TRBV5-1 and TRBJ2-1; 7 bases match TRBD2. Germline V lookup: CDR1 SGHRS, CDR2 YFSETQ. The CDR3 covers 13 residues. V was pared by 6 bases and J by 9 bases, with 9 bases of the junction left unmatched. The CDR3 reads CASTHGRGGEQFF. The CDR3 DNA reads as TGCGCCAGCACCCATGGCCGCGGGGGTGAGCAGTTCTTC.

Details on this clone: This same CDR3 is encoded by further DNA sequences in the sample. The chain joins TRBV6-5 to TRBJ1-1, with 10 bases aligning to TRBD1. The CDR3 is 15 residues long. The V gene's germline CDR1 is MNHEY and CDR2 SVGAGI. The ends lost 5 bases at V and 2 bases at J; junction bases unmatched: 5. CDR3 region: CASSRTGGGNTEAFF. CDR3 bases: TGTGCCAGCAGTAGGACAGGGGGAGGTAACACTGAAGCTTTCTTT.

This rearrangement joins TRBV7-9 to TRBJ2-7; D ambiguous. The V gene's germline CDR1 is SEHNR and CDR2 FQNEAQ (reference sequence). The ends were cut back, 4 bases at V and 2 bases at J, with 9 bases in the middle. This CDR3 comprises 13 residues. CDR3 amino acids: CASSSGRAYEQYF. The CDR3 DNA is TGTGCCAGCAGCTCAGGTCGCGCCTACGAGCAGTACTTC. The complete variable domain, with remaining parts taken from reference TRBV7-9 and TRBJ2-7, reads DTGVSQNPRHKITKRGQNVTFRCDPISEHNRLYWYRQTLGQGPEFLTYFQNEAQLEKSRLLSDRFSAERPKGSFSTLEIQRTEQGDSAMYLCASSSGRAYEQYFGPGTRLTVT.

The CDR3 DNA reads as TGCGCCAGCAGCTTGTCTGGGGGCAATGGAAACACCATATATTTT. Protein sequence: CASSLSGGNGNTIYF. The chain carries TRBV5-1 and TRBJ1-3, with D tentatively TRBD1 (6 bases). The CDR3 is 15 amino acids. The V gene's germline CDR1 is SGHRS and CDR2 YFSETQ. The V and J ends lost 1 base and 3 bases respectively, with 11 bases between them.

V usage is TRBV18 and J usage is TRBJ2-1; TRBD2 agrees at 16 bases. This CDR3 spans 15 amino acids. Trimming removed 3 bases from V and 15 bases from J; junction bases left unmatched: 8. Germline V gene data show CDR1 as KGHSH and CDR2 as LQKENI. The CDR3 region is CASSPFGTSGGALFF. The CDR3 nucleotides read TGTGCCAGCTCACCGTTTGGGACTAGCGGGGGGGCCCTGTTCTTC. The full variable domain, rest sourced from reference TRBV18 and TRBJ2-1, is NAGVMQNPRHLVRRRGQEARLRCSPMKGHSHVYWYRQLPEEGLKFMVYLQKENIIDESGMPKERFSAEFPKEGPSILRIQQVVRGDSAAYFCASSPFGTSGGALFFGPGTRLTVL.

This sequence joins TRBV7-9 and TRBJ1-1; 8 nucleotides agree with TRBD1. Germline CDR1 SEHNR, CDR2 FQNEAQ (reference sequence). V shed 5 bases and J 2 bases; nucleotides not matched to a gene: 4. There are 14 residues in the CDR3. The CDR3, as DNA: TGTGCCAGCAGCCAAGGACAGGGAAACACTGAAGCTTTCTTT. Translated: CASSQGQGNTEAFF.

The CDR3 spells CASSGRGYEQYF. DNA of the CDR3: TGTGCCAGCAGTGGACGAGGCTACGAGCAGTACTTC. This chain joins TRBV2 and TRBJ2-7; D not resolved. Germline CDR1 is SNHLY and CDR2 is FYNNEI. V dropped 4 bases and J dropped 3 bases, with 7 bases sitting between them. The CDR3 has 12 amino acids. The full variable domain, in which reference TRBV2 and TRBJ2-7 provide the parts outside the CDR3, is EPEVTQTPSHQVTQMGQEVILRCVPISNHLYFYWYRQILGQKVEFLVSFYNNEISEKSEIFDDQFSVERPDGSNFTLKIRSTKLEDSAMYFCASSGRGYEQYFGPGTRLTVT.

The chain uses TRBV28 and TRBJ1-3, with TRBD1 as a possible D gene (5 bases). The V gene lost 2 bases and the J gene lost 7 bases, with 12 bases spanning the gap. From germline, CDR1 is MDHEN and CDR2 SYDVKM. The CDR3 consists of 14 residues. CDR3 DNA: TGTGCCAGCAGTTTAGTAGGGGCGGTCAACACCATATATTTT. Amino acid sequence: CASSLVGAVNTIYF.

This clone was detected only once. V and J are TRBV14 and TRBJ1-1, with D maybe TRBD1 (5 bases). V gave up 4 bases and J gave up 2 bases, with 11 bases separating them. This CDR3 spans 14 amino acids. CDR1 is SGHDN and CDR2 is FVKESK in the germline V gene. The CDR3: CASSRAGVNTEAFF. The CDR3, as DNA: TGTGCCAGCAGCCGAGCGGGGGTCAACACTGAAGCTTTCTTT.